The source of this T cell receptor (beta chain) is a study of T cells in women clearing cervical HPV infection. Across the study: Case blood was drawn when the lesion was first found; control blood after infection became undetectable.

CDR3 length: 15 amino acids. The germline CDR1 and CDR2 sequences are SSHAT and FNYEAQ (reference sequence). Remarks on this clone: The read ends 3 residues before the CDR3 terminus; that terminus is restored from the germline J gene.

Sequencing used immunoSEQ multiplex PCR; TCRdb keeps in-frame clones, though not all of them. The sample includes roughly 34,000 clones. All participants had a single incident cervical HPV16 infection, and prevalent HPV16 infections were excluded. The chain uses TRBV7-7 and TRBJ2-3; D gene ambiguous. This clonotype originated in a woman aged 18-70 years with a cervical HPV16 infection that either progressed to CIN3+ or cleared (not recorded which). The material sequenced was blood buffy coat. The sequenced part of the CDR3 DNA is TGTGCCAGCAGCTTAGGCAGCGATGCCATCGAGACG. Translated: CASSLGSDAIET. The full CDR3 reads CASSLGSDAIETQYF.